This T cell receptor (beta chain) was captured in a study of T cell responses to AZD1222 COVID-19 vaccine. The protocol was immunoSEQ multiplex PCR, while the TCRdb copy is restricted to in-frame clones and leaves out a portion. The repertoire has around 150,000 clones, approximately 91% of them found once; the top ten carry more than 1.5%. Study-wide results and caveats: Spike-wide coverage was observed for vaccine-associated CD4 TCRs, with dominant responses at 160-218 and 743-854.

As for this clone: Its antigen is as yet unknown.

The CDR3 is 16 amino acids. The source is an adult who received the AZD1222 COVID-19 vaccine. Sample: peripheral blood, taken 28 days after the second AZD1222 dose. The rearrangement links TRBV21-1 to TRBJ1-2. TRBV21-1 is classified as a pseudogene. The CDR3 bases are TGTGCCAGCAGCCCCCAAGAGGATCTTATACACTATGGCTACACCTTC. It is translated as CASSPQEDLIHYGYTF.